Listed below are T cell receptor beta chains from one sample, sequenced in a study of T cells after posttransplantation cyclophosphamide. Some clones are missing from TCRdb's copy, which holds only in-frame ones; the method was immunoSEQ multiplex PCR. The sample includes about 21,000 clones, around 98% of them seen just once. The source material was naive CD8+ T cells sorted from PBMCs. These receptors originate from a man aged 40-49 years in good health, CMV-negative, and a related stem cell transplant donor. Each CDR3 is given with its conserved first and last residue. The D gene is left open where the match is weak. Part of the rows lack a size; the others show once, few, many or a class for expanded clones.

clone size: .; D gene: TRBD1; J gene: TRBJ2-1; V gene: TRBV5-1; CDR3 DNA: TGCGCCAGCAGCTTCCGGGGACAGGTCCGGAGTGAGCAGTTCTTC; CDR3 protein: CASSFRGQVRSEQFF
clone size: .; D gene: .; J gene: TRBJ1-3; V gene: TRBV28; CDR3 DNA: TGTGCCAGCAGTTTAATGCCCAGGGGCCGCCTCACCCACTCTGGAAACACCATATATTTT; CDR3 protein: CASSLMPRGRLTHSGNTIYF
clone size: .; D gene: TRBD1; J gene: TRBJ2-7; V gene: TRBV30; CDR3 DNA: TGTGCCTGGAGTACCCCCGGACAGGGCGAGCAGTACTTC; CDR3 protein: CAWSTPGQGEQYF
clone size: .; D gene: TRBD2; J gene: TRBJ2-1; V gene: TRBV27; CDR3 DNA: TGTGCCAGCAGTTTAGGATTGCGGGAGGTCGACAATGAGCAGTTCTTC; CDR3 protein: CASSLGLREVDNEQFF
clone size: once; D gene: .; J gene: TRBJ1-1; V gene: TRBV5-5; CDR3 DNA: TGTGCCAGCAGCGCCTCAGAGGGATACAATCCGAACACTGAAGCTTTCTTT; CDR3 protein: CASSASEGYNPNTEAFF
clone size: .; D gene: TRBD2; J gene: TRBJ2-1; V gene: TRBV19; CDR3 DNA: TGTGCCAGTAGTATCGTAGCGGGTACCTACAATGAGCAGTTCTTC; CDR3 protein: CASSIVAGTYNEQFF
clone size: once; D gene: .; J gene: TRBJ2-5; V gene: TRBV14; CDR3 DNA: TGTGCCAGCAGCCACCTAGAGGAAATGGAGACCCAGTACTTC; CDR3 protein: CASSHLEEMETQYF
clone size: once; D gene: TRBD2; J gene: TRBJ2-7; V gene: TRBV2; CDR3 DNA: TGTGCCAGCAGGGACCGAAGCGGGAGGGTCCACGAGCAGTACTTC; CDR3 protein: CASRDRSGRVHEQYF
clone size: .; D gene: TRBD1; J gene: TRBJ2-7; V gene: TRBV5-6; CDR3 DNA: TGTGCCAGCAGCTTGTGGGACAGGAGCTACGAGCAGTACTTC; CDR3 protein: CASSLWDRSYEQYF
clone size: .; D gene: TRBD2; J gene: TRBJ2-1; V gene: TRBV9; CDR3 DNA: TGTGCCAGCAGCGGGGAGGGGACTCGACACAATGAGCAGTTCTTC; CDR3 protein: CASSGEGTRHNEQFF
clone size: .; D gene: TRBD2; J gene: TRBJ2-1; V gene: TRBV9; CDR3 DNA: TGTGCCAGCAGCCTGTACGGGAGGGCCGCCTACAATGAGCAGTTCTTC; CDR3 protein: CASSLYGRAAYNEQFF
clone size: .; D gene: .; J gene: TRBJ1-2; V gene: TRBV27; CDR3 DNA: TGTGCCAGCAGTTTAACGGCGGGGGTCAACTATGGCTACACCTTC; CDR3 protein: CASSLTAGVNYGYTF
clone size: .; D gene: .; J gene: TRBJ1-5; V gene: TRBV7-8; CDR3 DNA: TGTGCCAGCAGCCGGGGTCGGGGGAGCAATCAGCCCCAGCATTTT; CDR3 protein: CASSRGRGSNQPQHF
clone size: .; D gene: TRBD2; J gene: TRBJ2-2; V gene: TRBV5-1; CDR3 DNA: TGCGCCAGCAGCTTGGCCAGACTAGCGGCGACCGGGGAGCTGTTTTTT; CDR3 protein: CASSLARLAATGELFF
clone size: .; D gene: TRBD2; J gene: TRBJ2-7; V gene: TRBV30; CDR3 DNA: TGTGCCTGGAGTGTAGGAGCGGGAGTTAACCACGAGCAGTACTTC; CDR3 protein: CAWSVGAGVNHEQYF
clone size: .; D gene: .; J gene: TRBJ2-7; V gene: TRBV5-1; CDR3 DNA: TGCGCCAGCATGGAGGGGGCAAAACTCTACGAGCAGTACTTC; CDR3 protein: CASMEGAKLYEQYF
clone size: .; D gene: TRBD2; J gene: TRBJ2-5; V gene: TRBV6-6; CDR3 DNA: TGTGCCAGCAGATACACGGGACTAGCGGCGCAAGAGACCCAGTACTTC; CDR3 protein: CASRYTGLAAQETQYF
clone size: .; D gene: .; J gene: TRBJ2-7; V gene: TRBV4-2; CDR3 DNA: TGTGCCAGCAGCCAAGTAGCTACCAACACTTACTCCTACGAGCAGTACTTC; CDR3 protein: CASSQVATNTYSYEQYF
clone size: .; D gene: .; J gene: TRBJ2-2; V gene: TRBV27; CDR3 DNA: TGTGCCAGCAGCCCGCGGCCGACGGCCGGGGAGCTGTTTTTT; CDR3 protein: CASSPRPTAGELFF
clone size: .; D gene: .; J gene: TRBJ1-1; V gene: TRBV27; CDR3 DNA: TGTGCCAGCAGTTTAGTAATGAACACTGAAGCTTTCTTT; CDR3 protein: CASSLVMNTEAFF
clone size: .; D gene: TRBD2; J gene: TRBJ2-1; V gene: TRBV2; CDR3 DNA: TGTGCCATTGGGGGACTAGCGGGGTTAGGGGAGCAGTTCTTC; CDR3 protein: CAIGGLAGLGEQFF
clone size: .; D gene: .; J gene: TRBJ1-1; V gene: TRBV11-2; CDR3 DNA: TGTGCCAGCAGCTTAGGATCGGTGAACACTGAAGCTTTCTTT; CDR3 protein: CASSLGSVNTEAFF
clone size: .; D gene: .; J gene: TRBJ2-2; V gene: TRBV27; CDR3 DNA: TGTGCCAGCACACCGGGCGGGGCGAACACCGGGGAGCTGTTTTTT; CDR3 protein: CASTPGGANTGELFF
clone size: .; D gene: TRBD1; J gene: TRBJ1-2; V gene: TRBV15; CDR3 DNA: TGTGCCACCAGCCAAGTTGGACAGGGGGCTAACTATGGCTACACCTTC; CDR3 protein: CATSQVGQGANYGYTF
clone size: .; D gene: .; J gene: TRBJ2-7; V gene: TRBV5-1; CDR3 DNA: TGCGCCAGCAGCCCCGCGGGCTACGAGCAGTACTTC; CDR3 protein: CASSPAGYEQYF
clone size: .; D gene: .; J gene: TRBJ2-3; V gene: TRBV4-2; CDR3 DNA: TGTGCCAGCAGCCAAGAGTCTATTGGTACGCAGTATTTT; CDR3 protein: CASSQESIGTQYF
clone size: .; D gene: .; J gene: TRBJ2-1; V gene: TRBV10-2; CDR3 DNA: TGCGCCAGCAGTGAGTTACAGGATCCTACCAATGAGCAGTTCTTC; CDR3 protein: CASSELQDPTNEQFF
clone size: .; D gene: .; J gene: TRBJ2-1; V gene: TRBV7-8; CDR3 DNA: TGTGCCAGCAGCCCTCCTTCGGGTTGGAATGAGCAGTTCTTC; CDR3 protein: CASSPPSGWNEQFF
clone size: .; D gene: TRBD2; J gene: TRBJ2-1; V gene: TRBV27; CDR3 DNA: TGTGCCAGCAGTCTAGCGGTATCCTACAATGAGCAGTTCTTC; CDR3 protein: CASSLAVSYNEQFF
clone size: .; D gene: TRBD2; J gene: TRBJ2-7; V gene: TRBV6-6; CDR3 DNA: TGTGCCAGCAGGGGCTCTAGCGGCACTTACGAGCAGTACTTC; CDR3 protein: CASRGSSGTYEQYF
clone size: .; D gene: TRBD2; J gene: TRBJ2-3; V gene: TRBV28; CDR3 DNA: TGTGCCAGCAGAACCGGGACTAGCGGTACAGATACGCAGTATTTT; CDR3 protein: CASRTGTSGTDTQYF
clone size: .; D gene: TRBD1; J gene: TRBJ2-2; V gene: TRBV5-1; CDR3 DNA: TGCGCCAGCAGCGGGGGGACAGGGGTGAACGGGGAGCTGTTTTTT; CDR3 protein: CASSGGTGVNGELFF
clone size: .; D gene: TRBD2; J gene: TRBJ2-3; V gene: TRBV28; CDR3 DNA: TGTGCCAGCAGTTTTCCGAATAGCGGGAGTATCACAGATACGCAGTATTTT; CDR3 protein: CASSFPNSGSITDTQYF
clone size: .; D gene: TRBD2; J gene: TRBJ2-1; V gene: TRBV28; CDR3 DNA: TGTGCCAGCAGTTTACTAGCGGGAGGTAGGATGGATAATGAGCAGTTCTTC; CDR3 protein: CASSLLAGGRMDNEQFF
clone size: .; D gene: TRBD1; J gene: TRBJ2-7; V gene: TRBV29-1; CDR3 DNA: TGCAGCGTGGCCGGGACAGGGATGGCCTACGAGCAGTACTTC; CDR3 protein: CSVAGTGMAYEQYF
clone size: .; D gene: .; J gene: TRBJ2-7; V gene: TRBV29-1; CDR3 DNA: TGCAGCGCGAGGGATGGTTACGAGCAGTACTTC; CDR3 protein: CSARDGYEQYF
clone size: .; D gene: .; J gene: TRBJ2-4; V gene: TRBV29-1; CDR3 DNA: TGCAGCGTTGAAGATCCCGTCCTAACCATTCAGTACTTC; CDR3 protein: CSVEDPVLTIQYF
clone size: .; D gene: .; J gene: TRBJ2-7; V gene: TRBV7-2; CDR3 DNA: TGTGCCAGCACCCTAGGTGGCTCCTACGAGCAGTACTTC; CDR3 protein: CASTLGGSYEQYF
clone size: .; D gene: .; J gene: TRBJ1-2; V gene: TRBV5-6; CDR3 DNA: TGTGCCAGCAGCTTGGTTCCAGGGCCTAACTATGGCTACACCTTC; CDR3 protein: CASSLVPGPNYGYTF
clone size: once; D gene: TRBD1; J gene: TRBJ1-1; V gene: TRBV13; CDR3 DNA: TGTGCCAGCAGGGGGACAGGGGAATGGGTCGCTGAAGCTTTCTTT; CDR3 protein: CASRGTGEWVAEAFF
clone size: .; D gene: TRBD1; J gene: TRBJ2-2; V gene: TRBV7-3; CDR3 DNA: TGTGCCAGCAGCCTATCGACAGGGGTTGCCGGGGAGCTGTTTTTT; CDR3 protein: CASSLSTGVAGELFF
clone size: once; D gene: TRBD2; J gene: TRBJ2-7; V gene: TRBV7-2; CDR3 DNA: TGTGCCAGCAGCCTATGGACTAGCGGGGCGATCTCCTACGAGCAGTACTTC; CDR3 protein: CASSLWTSGAISYEQYF
clone size: .; D gene: .; J gene: TRBJ1-2; V gene: TRBV7-9; CDR3 DNA: TGTGCCAGCAGCTTAGCGGGGCAGGCGAATGGCTACACCTTC; CDR3 protein: CASSLAGQANGYTF
clone size: .; D gene: .; J gene: TRBJ2-3; V gene: TRBV28; CDR3 DNA: TGTGCCAGCAGCTTAGGACTGAACCGAGCTAGCACAGATACGCAGTATTTT; CDR3 protein: CASSLGLNRASTDTQYF